The text below deals with one TCR beta chain. The time point is: blood 4 weeks post-SBRT, at nephrectomy. Treatment given: 15 Gy SBRT to primary tumor, nephrectomy 4 weeks later. The germline gives CDR1 MNHEY, CDR2 SVGAGI. This CDR3 region has 15 residues. Losses at the gene ends were 4 bases for V and 5 bases for J; bases not matched to a gene: 11. Here immunoSEQ multiplex PCR was the method, and the copy in TCRdb shows in-frame clones only, minus some. This sample yields about 43,000 clones, of which over 80% are seen a single time; 27% belongs to the top ten. This sample stems from a study of radiation and T cells in renal cell carcinoma.

The origin of this receptor is a woman in her 70s with renal cell carcinoma. The sample was blood, taken from a patient whose treatment included radiotherapy and nephrectomy. The V gene is TRBV6-5, the J gene TRBJ2-7; 7 nucleotides match TRBD1. The CDR3 is CASSSPVTGSHEQYF. The DNA for the CDR3 is TGTGCCAGCAGTTCTCCTGTGACAGGGAGCCACGAGCAGTACTTC.